This TCR beta chain was identified in a study of beta chain features in type 1 diabetes. Points from the study as a whole: Shorter TCRB CDR3s, moderately but significantly so, were found in Type 1 diabetes patients in all four CD4+ subsets. In cDNA sequencing, cells with high TCR expression could be over-represented.

Blood was collected once per donor into heparin, averaging roughly 0.12 L. CD45RO/CCR7/CD25/CD127/CD95/CD27 sorting isolated CD4+ naive, central memory, regulatory and stem cell-like memory cells. Since all of the isolated RNA was reverse transcribed, expressed TCRB transcripts were what got sequenced. The method was immunoSEQ multiplex PCR; TCRdb's version includes in-frame clones alone and lacks a portion of them. The top ten hold around 0.04% of the sample, which has hundreds of thousands of clones, roughly an eighth seen once. The CDR3 runs to 16 residues. Trimming stripped 0 bases from V and 0 bases from J, with 8 bases between. Germline V lookup: CDR1 MNHEY, CDR2 SVGAGI. In the case of this clone: Its antigen is as yet unknown.

This chain links TRBV6-5 with TRBJ1-4; D gene ambiguous. The sample was naive CD4+ T cells from blood. The receptor was derived from a man between 18 and 29 years old with type 1 diabetes. CDR3: CASSYSAGATNEKLFF. The CDR3 DNA reads TGTGCCAGCAGTTACTCGGCGGGTGCAACTAATGAAAAACTGTTTTTT.